The sequence of this T cell receptor beta chain was determined in a study of blood T cell repertoires in COVID-19. The CDR3 is made up of 14 amino acids. Germline CDR1 is DFQATT and CDR2 is SNEGSKA (reference sequence). Trimming pared 3 bases from V and 6 bases from J, leaving 15 bases between. Clones were read by immunoSEQ multiplex PCR, and TCRdb kept only the in-frame ones, dropping some. This sample carries about 300,000 clones, 85% of them seen once, and the ten largest clones take more than 10%. The clonotype originates from a human donor in a cohort sampled during active COVID-19. V and J are TRBV20-1 and TRBJ2-1; D might be TRBD2 (6 bases). Sequenced: peripheral blood. The CDR3 DNA follows: TGCAGTGCTAGTAAGGGACTCCAACTCAATGAGCAGTTCTTC. Translation: CSASKGLQLNEQFF.